This record looks at one T cell receptor beta chain sequence and its context. Its binding antigen is unknown. No base quality values were provided; no much bigger clone lies one nucleotide off. This entry belongs to a study of T cells in Graves' hyperthyroidism and ophthalmopathy (dated by TCRdb to between 2018 and 2021). General notes on the study: Peripheral blood was sampled at the time of initial diagnosis, prior to any treatment. An independent validation cohort of fewer than 20 hyperthyroidism patients and 17 patients who later progressed to ophthalmopathy tested prospective prediction of ophthalmopathy. In about 6 Graves' hyperthyroidism patients, the study also compared T-cell repertoires from thyroid tissue with T-cell repertoires from blood. After blood sampling, hyperthyroidism patients were treated with methimazole at a starting dose of 30 mg daily, and ophthalmopathy patients were treated with high-dose intravenous methylprednisolone. TCR Vbeta CDR3 sequencing of around 130 peripheral blood samples (43 ophthalmopathy, around 80 hyperthyroidism and 17 progressor patients) is reported in the paper. The 95 to 100 discovery patients were randomly split 7:3 into training and test sets. TCR V-J signatures able to tell the groups apart were searched for in a discovery cohort of 90 to 100 patients, of whom around 43 had Graves' ophthalmopathy and roughly 57 had stable Graves' hyperthyroidism. The investigation overall reported the following: No statistical method was used to fix the sample size in advance, and group allocation was not hidden from the investigators. In validation, the model predicted progression to ophthalmopathy with roughly 66% sensitivity and around 72% specificity, a median of approximately 6.5 months before onset. In cross-validation, a model built on a 13 V-J signature told ophthalmopathy apart from stable hyperthyroidism with under 90% sensitivity and around 84% specificity, and in testing the same model reached 80%/75%. Blood samples also contained most of the expanded thyroid clonotypes (frequency above 0.001), which suggests that blood repertoires may reflect thyroid immune responses.

Stable Graves' hyperthyroidism was defined as the absence of progression to ophthalmopathy over 18 months of follow-up. The hyperthyroidism patients were between 18 and 65 years old and newly diagnosed, with a disease duration of less than 2 months. Patients with uncontrolled infections, other autoimmune diseases, pregnancy or lactation were excluded. Diagnoses were based on clinical symptoms, serum thyroxine and TRAb, thyroid ultrasound and orbital computed tomography. Ficoll-Paque density gradient centrifugation was used to isolate PBMCs from approximately 10 ml of fresh peripheral blood. Trizol reagent was used to extract total RNA, and RNA quality was then checked on an Agilent 2100 Bioanalyzer. Amplification of TCR beta CDR3 regions was carried out from RNA transcripts. The first round of RT-PCR for the TCR CDR3 was performed with the HTBI primer set and the Qiagen OneStep RT-PCR kit. The libraries were constructed in a second round of multiplex PCR and then size-selected and purified. Paired-end sequencing of the libraries was performed with 100 bp reads on an Illumina HiSeq2000. Under the source paper's analysis protocol: Raw data were processed with SOAPnuke, discarding reads with adapters, uncalled bases, mean Phred below 15, or no exact constant-primer or identifier match. COPE v1.2.5 was used to merge high-quality paired reads, and clonotypes were defined as unique nucleotide sequences. Clonotypes were aligned to IMGT TRBV, TRBD and TRBJ reference segments using MiTCR v1.1. Only V-J combinations with frequency above 0.0001, covering approximately 99% of repertoires, were analysed. A TCS score was defined as the ratio between F50 (clonal expansion) and ExV (chaos), using BLOSUM62-based TCRdist between CDR3 peptides within each V-J. Welch's t-statistics and random forest reduced roughly 500 V-J features to around 14, which were used in a naive Bayes classifier (R e1071). Using fastp trimming at Q25 and MiXCR clonotype assembly, TCRdb reanalyzed the public sequencing data and kept in-frame beta chains. Every CDR3 protein is listed once, alongside the most common genes and DNA of its rows. The V and J calls come from TCRdb's annotation, not from the publication. The sample table holds around 690,000 distinct CDR3 sequences, of which around 15% were seen once. The top ten clones comprise around a sixth of the sample.

As encoded in the germline V gene (reference sequence), CDR1 is SEHNR while CDR2 is FQNEAQ. Trimming removed 6 bases from V and 1 base from J; the gene matches leave 8 bases unexplained. Measured from the cysteine to the phenylalanine, the CDR3 is 17 residues long. Just the 51-base CDR3 DNA is kept, in frame starting at base 1. Input material: blood. The sequence is built from TRBV7-9 and TRBJ1-4, with 10 bases aligning to TRBD1. The source of this sequence is a man over 45 with Graves' hyperthyroidism. The sequence in DNA is TGTGCCAGCAGAACAGACAGGGGGCGAGGAACTAATGAAAAACTGTTTTTT. Its translation reads: CASRTDRGRGTNEKLFF. Reference TRBV7-9 and TRBJ1-4 genes cover what lies past the CDR3, so the full variable domain is DTGVSQNPRHKITKRGQNVTFRCDPISEHNRLYWYRQTLGQGPEFLTYFQNEAQLEKSRLLSDRFSAERPKGSFSTLEIQRTEQGDSAMYLCASRTDRGRGTNEKLFFGSGTQLSVL.